One and the same sample provided the 8 T cell receptor beta chains below, sequenced in a study of blood T cell repertoires in COVID-19. Profiled with immunoSEQ multiplex PCR; TCRdb holds only in-frame clones, not every one. Of 39,000 or so clones in the sample, around 89% are singletons; the top ten hold more than 5%. The sample consisted of peripheral blood. The source of these receptors is a human donor in a cohort sampled during active COVID-19.

The chain combines TRBV7-8 with TRBJ2-7, with 10 nucleotides matching TRBD2. Germline V gene lookup returns CDR1 SGHVS and CDR2 FQNEAQ. After removal of 2 bases from V and 12 bases from J, the junction contained 16 bases not matched to a gene. The CDR3 length is 16 residues. The CDR3 coding sequence is TGTGCCAGCAGCTTAAGAGGCCCGGCTAGCGGGAGTGATTGGTACTTC. This translates into CASSLRGPASGSDWYF.

V and J are TRBV5-8 and TRBJ2-2, with 12 bases lining up with TRBD2. Trimming took 4 bases from V and 5 from J; bases not matched to a gene: 3. This CDR3 region has 15 residues. Per germline, CDR1 SGHTS and CDR2 YDEGEE. CDR3 DNA sequence: TGTGCCAGCAGCCGTGGGACTAGCGGGACCGGGGAGCTGTTTTTT. Its protein product is CASSRGTSGTGELFF.

The chain joins TRBV15 to TRBJ1-5; 7 bases are shared with TRBD1. The V gene's germline CDR1 is LNHNV and CDR2 YYDKDF (reference sequence). The CDR3 extends over 16 amino acids. With V trimmed by 8 bases and J by 2 bases, 12 bases remained unmatched. This CDR3 reads CATRSGGGVGNQPQHF. In DNA form, the CDR3 reads TGTGCCACCCGTAGTGGAGGGGGCGTCGGCAATCAGCCCCAGCATTTT.

This clone is classed as medium-sized (0.01 to 0.1%). The chain combines TRBV7-6 with TRBJ2-5; D may be TRBD1 (5 bases). The CDR3 contains 13 residues. Deletions cut 6 bases from V and 9 bases from J, with 17 bases between. Germline CDR1 is SGHVS and CDR2 is FNYEAQ. As DNA, the CDR3 is TGTGCCAGCAGGAAGACAGCTTCTGGCGCCCAGTACTTC. It yields the protein CASRKTASGAQYF.

The rearrangement joins TRBV2 to TRBJ2-7; 7 nucleotides align to TRBD1. CDR3 length equals 13 residues. Germline V CDR1 and CDR2: SNHLY, FYNNEI. The junction had 4 bases not matched to a gene; V was cut back by 8 bases and J by 0 bases. CDR3 amino acids: CASGQVYSYEQYF. DNA of the CDR3: TGTGCCAGCGGACAGGTCTACTCCTACGAGCAGTACTTC.

The chain employs TRBV7-8 and TRBJ2-1, with 11 nucleotides matching TRBD2. V lost 8 bases and J lost 2; bases outside the gene matches: 2. Germline-derived CDR1 and CDR2 are SGHVS and FQNEAQ. The CDR3 is made up of 14 amino acids. CDR3 region: CASSTSGTYNEQFF. The CDR3 nucleotides are TGTGCCAGCTCGACTAGCGGGACCTACAATGAGCAGTTCTTC.

The chain combines TRBV2 with TRBJ2-7; 10 bases match TRBD1. Losses at the gene ends were 6 bases for V and 4 bases for J; bases not matched to a gene: 12. The germline V gene encodes CDR1 SNHLY and CDR2 FYNNEI. The CDR3 contains 16 residues. Here the CDR3 reads CASREDRGAGGYEQYF. Here the CDR3 DNA reads TGTGCCAGCAGGGAGGACAGGGGGGCTGGCGGATACGAGCAGTACTTC.

This clone was observed a few times. The chain joins TRBV5-1 to TRBJ2-6; D is perhaps TRBD1 (6 bases). The germline CDR1 and CDR2 sequences are SGHRS and YFSETQ. V was pared by 0 bases and J by 2 bases, with 9 bases between. The CDR3 runs 16 residues. This CDR3 is CASSLGQEAGANVLTF. CDR3 nucleotide sequence: TGCGCCAGCAGCTTGGGACAGGAGGCTGGGGCCAACGTCCTGACTTTC.